The source of this T cell receptor beta chain is a study of shared clonotypes between healthy human individuals. Generated by immunoSEQ multiplex PCR, the TCRdb table keeps only in-frame clones and is missing some. This table has some 580,000 clones, roughly 98% appearing once. Study-wide points: Despite large depth, sorted-subset datasets appeared incompletely sequenced.

Naive-designated CD8 cells lacked CD45RO, were positively enriched for CCR7, and omitted terminally differentiated effector memory CD45RA+ cells. Those who donated, Caucasian adults without exception, all lived in Nashville, Tennessee. CDR1 is LNHDA and CDR2 is SQIVND in the germline V gene (reference sequence). The CDR3 has 12 amino acids. V dropped 3 bases and J dropped 8 bases, with 10 bases sitting between them. A note on this clone: Its antigen is not identified.

The source material was naive CD8+ T cells sorted from blood. The TCR was taken from a man aged 25 to 40 in good health. The V call is TRBV19, the J call TRBJ1-2; D possibly corresponds to TRBD1 (5 bases). CDR3 protein: CASSMGEDGYTF. DNA of the CDR3: TGTGCCAGTAGTATGGGGGAAGACGGCTACACCTTC.